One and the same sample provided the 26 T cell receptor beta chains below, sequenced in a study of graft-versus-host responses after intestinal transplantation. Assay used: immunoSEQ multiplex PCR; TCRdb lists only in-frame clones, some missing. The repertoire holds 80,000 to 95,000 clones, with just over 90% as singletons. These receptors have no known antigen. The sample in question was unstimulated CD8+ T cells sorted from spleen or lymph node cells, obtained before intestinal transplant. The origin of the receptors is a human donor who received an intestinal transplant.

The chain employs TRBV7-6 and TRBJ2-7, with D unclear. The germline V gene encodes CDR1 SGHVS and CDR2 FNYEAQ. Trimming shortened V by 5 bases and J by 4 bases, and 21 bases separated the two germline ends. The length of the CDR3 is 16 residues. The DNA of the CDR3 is TGTGCCAGCAGCACACCCCCCGAATCCTCCAAATACGAGCAGTACTTC. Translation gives CASSTPPESSKYEQYF.

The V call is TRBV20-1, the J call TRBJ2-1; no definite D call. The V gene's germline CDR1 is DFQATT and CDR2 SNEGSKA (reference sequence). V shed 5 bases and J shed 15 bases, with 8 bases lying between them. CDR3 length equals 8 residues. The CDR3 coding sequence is TGCAGTGCTCCCCCCGGGTTCTTC. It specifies CSAPPGFF.

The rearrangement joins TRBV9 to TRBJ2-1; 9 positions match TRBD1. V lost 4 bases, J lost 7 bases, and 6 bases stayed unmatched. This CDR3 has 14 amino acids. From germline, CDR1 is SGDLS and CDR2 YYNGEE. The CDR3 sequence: CASSPGTGSNEQFF. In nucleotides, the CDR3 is TGTGCCAGCAGCCCAGGGACAGGGTCTAATGAGCAGTTCTTC.

CDR3 loop: CARSTDKKNSPLHF. The CDR3 nucleotides read TGCGCCAGGTCTACTGACAAAAAGAATTCACCCCTCCACTTT. This rearrangement joins TRBV10-1 to TRBJ1-6; D call uncertain. Trimming shortened V by 9 bases and J by 7 bases, and 16 bases separated the two germline ends. CDR3 length: 14 amino acids. Per germline, CDR1 WNHNN and CDR2 SYGVQD (reference sequence).

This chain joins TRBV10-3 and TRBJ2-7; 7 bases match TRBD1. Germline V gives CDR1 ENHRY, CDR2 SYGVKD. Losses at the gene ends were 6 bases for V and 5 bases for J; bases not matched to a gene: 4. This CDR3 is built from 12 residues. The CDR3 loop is CAISQTGDEQYF. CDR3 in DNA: TGTGCCATCAGCCAAACAGGGGACGAGCAGTACTTC.

The CDR3 DNA reads TGCGCCAGCAGCCATGACAGCGGGGGGGGAAACAATGAGCAGTTCTTC. This gives the protein CASSHDSGGGNNEQFF. The chain has TRBV4-1 and TRBJ2-1, with TRBD2 matching 10 bases. The ends lost 3 bases at V and 5 bases at J; junction bases unmatched: 7. There are 16 residues in the CDR3. The V gene's germline CDR1 is MGHRA and CDR2 YSYEKL.

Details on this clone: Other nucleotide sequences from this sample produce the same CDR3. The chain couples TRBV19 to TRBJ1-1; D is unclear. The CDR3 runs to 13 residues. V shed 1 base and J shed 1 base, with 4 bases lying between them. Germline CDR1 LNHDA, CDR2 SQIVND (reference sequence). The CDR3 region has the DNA TGTGCCAGTAGTATAGGTCGGAACACTGAAGCTTTCTTT. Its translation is CASSIGRNTEAFF.

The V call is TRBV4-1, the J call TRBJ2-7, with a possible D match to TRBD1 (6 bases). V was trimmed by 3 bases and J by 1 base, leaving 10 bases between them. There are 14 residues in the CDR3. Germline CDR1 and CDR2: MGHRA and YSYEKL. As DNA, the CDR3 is TGCGCCAGCAGCCATGGAGGACAGTCCTACGAGCAGTACTTC. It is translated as CASSHGGQSYEQYF.

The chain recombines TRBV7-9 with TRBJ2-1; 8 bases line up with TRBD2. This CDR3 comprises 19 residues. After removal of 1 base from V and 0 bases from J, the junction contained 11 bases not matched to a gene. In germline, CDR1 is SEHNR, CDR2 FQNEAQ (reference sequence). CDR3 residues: CASSLGALLAANSYNEQFF. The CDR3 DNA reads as TGTGCCAGCAGCTTAGGGGCCTTACTAGCGGCGAACTCCTACAATGAGCAGTTCTTC.

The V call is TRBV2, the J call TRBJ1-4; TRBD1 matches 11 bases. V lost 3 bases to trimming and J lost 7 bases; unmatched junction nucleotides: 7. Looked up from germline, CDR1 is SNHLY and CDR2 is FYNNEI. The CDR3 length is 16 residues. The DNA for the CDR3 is TGTGCCAGCAGTGACAGCCGGGACAGGGGGTTTGAAAAACTGTTTTTT. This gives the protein CASSDSRDRGFEKLFF.

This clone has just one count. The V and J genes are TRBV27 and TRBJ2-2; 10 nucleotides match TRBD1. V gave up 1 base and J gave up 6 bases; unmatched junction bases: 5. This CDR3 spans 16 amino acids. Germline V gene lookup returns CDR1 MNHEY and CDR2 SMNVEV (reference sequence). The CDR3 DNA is TGTGCCAGCAGTTTATGGGGGACAGGGGTGGCCGGGGAGCTGTTTTTT. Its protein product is CASSLWGTGVAGELFF.

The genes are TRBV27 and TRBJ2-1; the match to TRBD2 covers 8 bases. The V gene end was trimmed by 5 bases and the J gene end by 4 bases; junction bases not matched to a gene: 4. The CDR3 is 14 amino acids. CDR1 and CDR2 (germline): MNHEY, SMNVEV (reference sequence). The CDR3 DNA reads TGTGCCAGCAGTCCCGGGGGGGATTACAATGAGCAGTTCTTC. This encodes CASSPGGDYNEQFF.

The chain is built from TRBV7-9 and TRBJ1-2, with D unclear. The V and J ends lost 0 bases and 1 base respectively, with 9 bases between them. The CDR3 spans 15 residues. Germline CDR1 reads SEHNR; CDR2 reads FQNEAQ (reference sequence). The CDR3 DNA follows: TGTGCCAGCAGCTTAGCCGGGGAGAATAACTATGGCTACACCTTC. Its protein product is CASSLAGENNYGYTF. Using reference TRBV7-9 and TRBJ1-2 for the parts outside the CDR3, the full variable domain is DTGVSQNPRHKITKRGQNVTFRCDPISEHNRLYWYRQTLGQGPEFLTYFQNEAQLEKSRLLSDRFSAERPKGSFSTLEIQRTEQGDSAMYLCASSLAGENNYGYTFGSGTRLTVV.

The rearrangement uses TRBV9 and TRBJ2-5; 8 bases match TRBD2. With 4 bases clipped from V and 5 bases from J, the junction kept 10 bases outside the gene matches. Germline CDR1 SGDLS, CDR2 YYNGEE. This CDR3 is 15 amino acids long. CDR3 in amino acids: CASSPEGLVVETQYF. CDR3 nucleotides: TGTGCCAGCAGCCCAGAGGGACTAGTGGTGGAGACCCAGTACTTC. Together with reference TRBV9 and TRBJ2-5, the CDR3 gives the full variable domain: DSGVTQTPKHLITATGQRVTLRCSPRSGDLSVYWYQQSLDQGLQFLIQYYNGEERAKGNILERFSAQQFPDLHSELNLSSLELGDSALYFCASSPEGLVVETQYFGPGTRLLVL.

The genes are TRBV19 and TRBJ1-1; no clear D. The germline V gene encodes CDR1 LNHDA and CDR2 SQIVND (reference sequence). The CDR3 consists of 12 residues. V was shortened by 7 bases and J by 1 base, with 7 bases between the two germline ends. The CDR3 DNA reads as TGTGCCAGTATTGAGGGGAACACTGAAGCTTTCTTT. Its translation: CASIEGNTEAFF. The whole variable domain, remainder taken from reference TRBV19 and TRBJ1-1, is DGGITQSPKYLFRKEGQNVTLSCEQNLNHDAMYWYRQDPGQGLRLIYYSQIVNDFQKGDIAEGYSVSREKKESFPLTVTSAQKNPTAFYLCASIEGNTEAFFGQGTRLTVV.

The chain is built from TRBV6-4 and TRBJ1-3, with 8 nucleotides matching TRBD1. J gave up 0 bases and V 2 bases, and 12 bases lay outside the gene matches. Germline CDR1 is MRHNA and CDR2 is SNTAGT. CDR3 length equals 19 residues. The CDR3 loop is CASSDPGQVVENSGNTIYF. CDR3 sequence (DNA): TGTGCCAGCAGTGACCCGGGACAGGTGGTGGAAAACTCTGGAAACACCATATATTTT.

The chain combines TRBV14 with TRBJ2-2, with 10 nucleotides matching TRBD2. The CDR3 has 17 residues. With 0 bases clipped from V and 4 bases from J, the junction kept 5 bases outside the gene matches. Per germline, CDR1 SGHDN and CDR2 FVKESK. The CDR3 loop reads CASSQDWLAGATGELFF. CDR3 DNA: TGTGCCAGCAGCCAAGACTGGCTAGCGGGGGCCACCGGGGAGCTGTTTTTT.

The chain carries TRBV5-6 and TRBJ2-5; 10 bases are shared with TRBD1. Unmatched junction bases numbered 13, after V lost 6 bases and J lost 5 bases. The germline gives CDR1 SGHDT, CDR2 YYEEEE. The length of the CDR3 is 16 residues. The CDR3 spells CASMASGQGLLETQYF. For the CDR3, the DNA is TGTGCCAGCATGGCGTCGGGACAGGGGCTTTTGGAGACCCAGTACTTC.

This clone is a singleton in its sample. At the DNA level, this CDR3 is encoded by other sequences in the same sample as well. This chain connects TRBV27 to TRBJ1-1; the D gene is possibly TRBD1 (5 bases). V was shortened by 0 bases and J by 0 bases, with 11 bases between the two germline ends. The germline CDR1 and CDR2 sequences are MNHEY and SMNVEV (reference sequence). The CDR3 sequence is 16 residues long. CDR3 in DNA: TGTGCCAGCAGTTTATCCGGGGGTCGGATGAACACTGAAGCTTTCTTT. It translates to CASSLSGGRMNTEAFF.

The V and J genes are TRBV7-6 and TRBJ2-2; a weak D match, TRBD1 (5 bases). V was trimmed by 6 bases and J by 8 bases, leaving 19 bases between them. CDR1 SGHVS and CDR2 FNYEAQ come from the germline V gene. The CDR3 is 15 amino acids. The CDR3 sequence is CASSSPQGGAGELFF. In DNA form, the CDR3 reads TGTGCCAGCAGTTCTCCCCAGGGTGGAGCGGGGGAGCTGTTTTTT. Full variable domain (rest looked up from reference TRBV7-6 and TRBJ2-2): GAGVSQSPRYKVTKRGQDVALRCDPISGHVSLYWYRQALGQGPEFLTYFNYEAQQDKSGLPNDRFSAERPEGSISTLTIQRTEQRDSAMYRCASSSPQGGAGELFFGEGSRLTVL.

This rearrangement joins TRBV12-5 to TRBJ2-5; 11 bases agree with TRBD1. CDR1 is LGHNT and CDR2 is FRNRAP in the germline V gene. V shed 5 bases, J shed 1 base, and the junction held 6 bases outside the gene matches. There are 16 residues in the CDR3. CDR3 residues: CASGTTGTGGQETQYF. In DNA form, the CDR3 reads TGTGCTAGTGGTACCACCGGGACAGGGGGCCAAGAGACCCAGTACTTC.

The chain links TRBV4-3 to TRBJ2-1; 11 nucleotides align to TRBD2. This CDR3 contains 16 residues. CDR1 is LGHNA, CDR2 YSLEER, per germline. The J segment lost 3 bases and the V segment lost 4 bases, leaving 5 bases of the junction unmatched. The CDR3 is CASSRGTSGHYNEQFF. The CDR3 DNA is TGCGCCAGCAGCCGCGGGACTAGCGGACACTACAATGAGCAGTTCTTC.

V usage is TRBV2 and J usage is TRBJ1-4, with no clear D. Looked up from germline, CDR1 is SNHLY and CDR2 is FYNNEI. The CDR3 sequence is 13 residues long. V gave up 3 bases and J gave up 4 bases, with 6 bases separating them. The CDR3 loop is CASSDSFNEKLFF. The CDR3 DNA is TGTGCCAGCAGTGACAGTTTTAATGAAAAACTGTTTTTT.

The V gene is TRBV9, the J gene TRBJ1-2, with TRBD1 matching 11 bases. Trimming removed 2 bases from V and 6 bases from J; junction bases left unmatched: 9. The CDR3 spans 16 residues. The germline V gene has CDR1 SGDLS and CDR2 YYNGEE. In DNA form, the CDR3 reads TGTGCCAGCAGCGTCCGGGGGACAGGGGGACTCGATGGCTACACCTTC. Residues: CASSVRGTGGLDGYTF.

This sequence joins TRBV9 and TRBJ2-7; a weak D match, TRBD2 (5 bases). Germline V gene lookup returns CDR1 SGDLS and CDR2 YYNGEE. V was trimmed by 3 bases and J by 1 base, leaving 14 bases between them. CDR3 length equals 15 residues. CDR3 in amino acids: CASSGSAGGSYEQYF. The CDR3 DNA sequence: TGTGCCAGCAGCGGGAGCGCTGGAGGATCCTACGAGCAGTACTTC.

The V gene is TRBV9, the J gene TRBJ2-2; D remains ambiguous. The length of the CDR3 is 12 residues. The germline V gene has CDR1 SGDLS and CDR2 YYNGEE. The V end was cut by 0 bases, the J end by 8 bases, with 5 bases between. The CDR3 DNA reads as TGTGCCAGCAGCGTAGCCGGGGGGGAGCTGTTTTTT. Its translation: CASSVAGGELFF.